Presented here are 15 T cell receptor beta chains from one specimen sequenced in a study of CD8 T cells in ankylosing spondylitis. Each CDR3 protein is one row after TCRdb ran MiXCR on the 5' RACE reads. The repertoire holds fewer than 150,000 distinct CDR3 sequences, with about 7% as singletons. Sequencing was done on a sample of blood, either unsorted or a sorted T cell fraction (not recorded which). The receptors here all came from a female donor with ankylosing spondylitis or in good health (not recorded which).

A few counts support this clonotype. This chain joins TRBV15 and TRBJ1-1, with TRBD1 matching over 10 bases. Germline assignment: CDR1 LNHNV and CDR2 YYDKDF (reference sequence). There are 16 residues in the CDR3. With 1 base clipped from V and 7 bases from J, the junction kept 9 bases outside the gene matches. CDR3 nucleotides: TGTGCCACCAGCAGAGGTGTTGACAGGGGGCTTGATGAAGCTTTCTTT. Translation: CATSRGVDRGLDEAFF.

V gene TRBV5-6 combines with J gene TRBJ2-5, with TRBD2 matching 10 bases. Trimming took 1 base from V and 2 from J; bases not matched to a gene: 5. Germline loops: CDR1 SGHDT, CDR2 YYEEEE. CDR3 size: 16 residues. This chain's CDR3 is CASSLPSGGEQETQYF. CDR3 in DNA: TGTGCCAGCAGCTTGCCGAGCGGGGGGGAGCAAGAGACCCAGTACTTC.

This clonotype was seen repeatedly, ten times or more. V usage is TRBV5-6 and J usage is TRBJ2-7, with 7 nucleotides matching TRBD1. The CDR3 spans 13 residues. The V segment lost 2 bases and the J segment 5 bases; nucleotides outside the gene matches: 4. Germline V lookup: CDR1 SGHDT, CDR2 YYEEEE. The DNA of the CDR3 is TGTGCCAGCAGCTTTGACAGGGCCCACGAGCAGTACTTC. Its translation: CASSFDRAHEQYF.

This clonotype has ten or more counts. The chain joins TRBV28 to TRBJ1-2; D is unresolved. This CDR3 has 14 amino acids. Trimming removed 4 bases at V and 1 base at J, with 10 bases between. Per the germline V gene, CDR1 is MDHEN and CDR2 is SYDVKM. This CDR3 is CASSSAGDNYGYTF. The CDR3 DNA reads TGTGCCAGCAGTTCCGCCGGAGATAACTATGGCTACACCTTC.

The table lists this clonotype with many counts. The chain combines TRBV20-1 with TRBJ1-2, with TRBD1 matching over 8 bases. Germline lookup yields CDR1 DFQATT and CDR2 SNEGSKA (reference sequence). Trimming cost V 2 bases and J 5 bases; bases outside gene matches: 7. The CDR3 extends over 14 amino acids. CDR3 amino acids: CSARIGTGLYGYTF. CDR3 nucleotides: TGCAGTGCTAGAATCGGGACAGGATTGTATGGCTACACCTTC.

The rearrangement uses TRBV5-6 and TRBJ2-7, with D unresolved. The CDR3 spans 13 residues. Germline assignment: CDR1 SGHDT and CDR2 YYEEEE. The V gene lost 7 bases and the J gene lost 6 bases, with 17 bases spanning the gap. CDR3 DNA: TGTGCCAGCGGGCCCAGGCGCCTCTGCGAGCAGTACTTC. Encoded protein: CASGPRRLCEQYF.

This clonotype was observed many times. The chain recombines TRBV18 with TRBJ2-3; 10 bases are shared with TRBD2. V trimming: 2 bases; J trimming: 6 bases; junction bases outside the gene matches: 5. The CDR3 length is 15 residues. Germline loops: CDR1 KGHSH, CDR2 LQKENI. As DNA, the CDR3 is TGTGCCAGCTCACCATCCCTAGCGGGGGCCGATACGCAGTATTTT. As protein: CASSPSLAGADTQYF.

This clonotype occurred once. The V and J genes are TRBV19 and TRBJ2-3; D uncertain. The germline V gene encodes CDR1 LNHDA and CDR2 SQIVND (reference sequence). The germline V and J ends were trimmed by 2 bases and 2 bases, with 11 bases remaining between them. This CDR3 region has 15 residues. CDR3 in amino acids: CASSISPDTTDTQYF. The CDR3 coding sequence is TGTGCCAGTAGTATATCACCAGACACCACAGATACGCAGTATTTT.

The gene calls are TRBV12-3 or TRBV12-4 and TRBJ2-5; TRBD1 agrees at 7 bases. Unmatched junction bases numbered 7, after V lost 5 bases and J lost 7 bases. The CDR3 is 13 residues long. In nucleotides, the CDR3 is TGTGCCAGCAGTCAAGCAGGGGGAAGGACCCAGTACTTC. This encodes CASSQAGGRTQYF.

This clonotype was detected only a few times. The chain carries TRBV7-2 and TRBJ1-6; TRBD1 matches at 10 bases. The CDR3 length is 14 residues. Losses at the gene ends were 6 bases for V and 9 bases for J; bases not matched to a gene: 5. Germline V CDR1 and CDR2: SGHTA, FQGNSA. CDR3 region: CASSPGTGVSPLHF. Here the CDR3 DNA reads TGTGCCAGCAGTCCCGGGACAGGGGTTTCACCCCTCCACTTT.

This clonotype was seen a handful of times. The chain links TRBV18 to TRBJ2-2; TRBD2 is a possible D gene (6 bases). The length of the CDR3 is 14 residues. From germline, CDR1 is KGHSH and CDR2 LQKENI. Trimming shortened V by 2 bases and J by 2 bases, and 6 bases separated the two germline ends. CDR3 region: CASSPGTNTGELFF. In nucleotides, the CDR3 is TGTGCCAGCTCACCAGGGACTAACACCGGGGAGCTGTTTTTT.

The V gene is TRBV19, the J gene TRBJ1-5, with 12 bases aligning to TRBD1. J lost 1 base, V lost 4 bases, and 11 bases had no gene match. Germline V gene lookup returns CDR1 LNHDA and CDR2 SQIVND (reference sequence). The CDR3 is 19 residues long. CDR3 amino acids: CASSTHRDRGLGSNQPQHF. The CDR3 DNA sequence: TGTGCCAGTAGTACACACCGGGACAGGGGGCTTGGGAGCAATCAGCCCCAGCATTTT.

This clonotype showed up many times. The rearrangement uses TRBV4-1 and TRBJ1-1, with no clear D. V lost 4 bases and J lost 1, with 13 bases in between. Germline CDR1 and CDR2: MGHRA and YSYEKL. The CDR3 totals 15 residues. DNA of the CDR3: TGCGCCAGCAGCCGGTCCGGGTACCCGAACACTGAAGCTTTCTTT. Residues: CASSRSGYPNTEAFF.

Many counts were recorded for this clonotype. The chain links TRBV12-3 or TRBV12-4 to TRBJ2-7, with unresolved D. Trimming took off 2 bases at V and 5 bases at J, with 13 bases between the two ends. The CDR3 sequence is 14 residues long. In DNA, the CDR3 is TGTGCCAGCAGTTTACCCCTAAGCGCGAACGAGCAGTACTTC. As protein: CASSLPLSANEQYF.

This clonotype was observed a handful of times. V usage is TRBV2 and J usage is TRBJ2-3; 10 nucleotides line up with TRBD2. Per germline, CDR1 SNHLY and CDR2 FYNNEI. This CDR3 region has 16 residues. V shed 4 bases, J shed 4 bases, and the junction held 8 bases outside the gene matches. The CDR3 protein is CASSVGSGGASDTQYF. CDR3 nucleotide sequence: TGTGCCAGCAGTGTGGGGAGCGGGGGGGCATCAGATACGCAGTATTTT.